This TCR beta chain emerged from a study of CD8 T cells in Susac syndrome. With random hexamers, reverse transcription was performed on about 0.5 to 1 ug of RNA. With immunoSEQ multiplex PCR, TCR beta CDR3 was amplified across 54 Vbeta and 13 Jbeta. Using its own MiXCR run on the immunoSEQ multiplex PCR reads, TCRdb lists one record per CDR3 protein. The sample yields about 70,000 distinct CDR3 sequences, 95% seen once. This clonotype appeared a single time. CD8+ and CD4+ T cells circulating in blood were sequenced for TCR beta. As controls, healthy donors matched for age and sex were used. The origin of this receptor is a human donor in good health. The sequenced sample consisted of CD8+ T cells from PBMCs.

The chain's CDR3 is CSARTGGADTGELFF. The CDR3 DNA is TGCAGTGCTAGGACAGGGGGCGCCGACACCGGGGAGCTGTTTTTT. The J gene is TRBJ2-2, the V gene TRBV20-1; the match to TRBD1 covers 10 bases. Unmatched junction bases numbered 4, after V lost 3 bases and J lost 3 bases. Germline CDR1 and CDR2: DFQATT and SNEGSKA (reference sequence). The CDR3 covers 15 residues.